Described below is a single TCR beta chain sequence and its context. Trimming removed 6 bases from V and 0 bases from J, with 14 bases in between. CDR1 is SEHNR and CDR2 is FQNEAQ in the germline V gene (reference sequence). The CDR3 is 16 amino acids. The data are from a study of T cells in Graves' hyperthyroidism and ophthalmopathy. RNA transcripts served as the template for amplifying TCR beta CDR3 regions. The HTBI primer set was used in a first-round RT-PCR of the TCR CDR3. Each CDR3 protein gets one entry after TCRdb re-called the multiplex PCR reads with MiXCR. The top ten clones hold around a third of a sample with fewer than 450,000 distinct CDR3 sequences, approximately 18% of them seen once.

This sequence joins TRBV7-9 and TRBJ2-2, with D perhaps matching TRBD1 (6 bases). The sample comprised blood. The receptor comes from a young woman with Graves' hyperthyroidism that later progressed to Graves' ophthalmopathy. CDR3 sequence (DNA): TGTGCCAGCAGACTACACAGGGTTTCGAACACCGGGGAGCTGTTTTTT. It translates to CASRLHRVSNTGELFF.